Sequencing of this T cell receptor beta chain was carried out in a study of T-cell reconstitution after alpha-beta-depleted transplantation in children. Study-level results: It was surviving recipient T cells and thymic progenitors that gave some patients high TCRbeta diversity at day 60. Alpha-beta T cells about two months after transplant reportedly derived from several hundred expanded graft clones. When one year had passed after transplant, most T-cell counts and diversity came from newly produced T cells.

A word on this clonotype: Its antigen is as yet unknown.

V lost 1 base, J lost 0 bases, and 6 bases lay in between. The CDR3 runs 14 residues. Germline-derived CDR1 and CDR2 are GTSNPN and SVGIG (reference sequence). Preparation of the TCRbeta library used unique molecular identifiers. In TCRdb, the PCR reads were re-called with MiXCR into one record per CDR3 protein. This table has 450,000 to 700,000 distinct CDR3 sequences, 27% appearing once. Material: PBMCs, obtained before TCRalphabeta/CD19-depleted stem cell transplant. The chain uses TRBV30 and TRBJ1-4; tentatively, D is TRBD1 (6 bases). The receptor's source is a boy under three years old with Wiskott-Aldrich syndrome, due to receive a stem cell transplant. Here the CDR3 reads CAWSAGATNEKLFF. The CDR3 DNA sequence: TGTGCCTGGAGTGCAGGGGCAACTAATGAAAAACTGTTTTTT.